What follows are 15 T cell receptor beta chains derived from one specimen sequenced in a study of blood T cell repertoires in COVID-19. Sequenced by immunoSEQ multiplex PCR; TCRdb stores in-frame clones only, minus some. The sample includes some 190,000 clones, 82% of them seen just once. Sample: peripheral blood. The receptors were gathered from a woman aged 55-70 years with COVID-19, enrolled during active disease.

V gene TRBV11-2 combines with J gene TRBJ1-1; D is unresolved. Between the trimmed V and J ends, which lost 6 bases and 0 bases, there was a span of 14 bases. CDR1 is SGHAT and CDR2 is FQNNGV in the germline V gene. This CDR3 has 15 amino acids. This CDR3 is CASRTTDQMNTEAFF. DNA of the CDR3: TGTGCCAGCAGGACTACGGATCAGATGAACACTGAAGCTTTCTTT. Together with reference TRBV11-2 and TRBJ1-1, the CDR3 gives the full variable domain: EAGVAQSPRYKIIEKRQSVAFWCNPISGHATLYWYQQILGQGPKLLIQFQNNGVVDDSQLPKDRFSAERLKGVDSTLKIQPAKLEDSAVYLCASRTTDQMNTEAFFGQGTRLTVV.

This sequence joins TRBV4-3 and TRBJ2-7; no clear D gene. The CDR3 has 15 residues. The germline CDR1 and CDR2 sequences are LGHNA and YSLEER. The V and J ends lost 1 base and 4 bases respectively, with 14 bases between them. The CDR3 DNA is TGCGCCAGCAGCCAAGGAACCCAGTTCGGGTACGAGCAGTACTTC. Its translation: CASSQGTQFGYEQYF.

The chain combines TRBV9 with TRBJ1-1, with 9 bases matching TRBD1. The V gene end was trimmed by 3 bases and the J gene end by 7 bases; junction bases not matched to a gene: 7. Germline V gene data show CDR1 as SGDLS and CDR2 as YYNGEE. The CDR3 length is 14 residues. CDR3 residues: CASSARGQGDEAFF. The DNA for the CDR3 is TGTGCCAGCAGCGCGAGGGGACAGGGAGATGAAGCTTTCTTT.

The V gene is TRBV11-1, the J gene TRBJ1-5, with 7 positions matching TRBD1. Germline V lookup: CDR1 SGHAT, CDR2 FQDESV (reference sequence). The CDR3 runs 14 residues. V shed 5 bases, J shed 5 bases, and the junction held 6 bases outside the gene matches. Here the CDR3 DNA reads TGTGCCAGCAGCAAGACAGGGAATGATCAGCCCCAGCATTTT. Its translation: CASSKTGNDQPQHF.

CDR3 region: CASSFVAGDAYEQYF. The CDR3, as DNA: TGTGCCAGCAGTTTCGTAGCGGGGGACGCCTACGAGCAGTACTTC. The chain links TRBV27 to TRBJ2-7; TRBD2 aligns across 9 bases. CDR3 length: 15 amino acids. With 3 bases clipped from V and 2 bases from J, the junction kept 5 bases outside the gene matches. Germline lookup yields CDR1 MNHEY and CDR2 SMNVEV (reference sequence).

The chain joins TRBV23-1 to TRBJ2-7; D might be TRBD2 (5 bases). TRBV23-1 is designated an ORF whose function remains uncertain. The CDR3 contains 14 residues. V dropped 10 bases and J dropped 2 bases, with 18 bases sitting between them. The CDR3 loop reads CAITCWTGTYEQYF. The CDR3 DNA is TGCGCCATCACCTGTTGGACTGGGACCTACGAGCAGTACTTC.

In its sample, this clone was seen once. The V gene is TRBV6-6, the J gene TRBJ2-5; D unresolved. V was pared by 0 bases and J by 5 bases, with 4 bases between. CDR3 length: 12 residues. Germline assignment: CDR1 MNHNY and CDR2 SVGAGI (reference sequence). CDR3 nucleotide sequence: TGTGCCAGCAGTTACTCGCGGGAGACCCAGTACTTC. Protein: CASSYSRETQYF.

The V and J genes are TRBV2 and TRBJ2-5; tentative D call: TRBD1 (6 bases). The CDR3 runs 13 residues. Germline assignment: CDR1 SNHLY and CDR2 FYNNEI. Trimming shortened V by 7 bases and J by 5 bases, and 14 bases separated the two germline ends. CDR3 DNA sequence: TGTGCCAGCACGGTAGGGCAGGGGGAGACCCAGTACTTC. Translated: CASTVGQGETQYF.

The CDR3 region has the DNA TGTGCCAGCAGCTTATTGACAGGGGAGACTTACAATGAGCAGTTCTTC. Translating gives CASSLLTGETYNEQFF. V and J are TRBV7-2 and TRBJ2-1, with 8 bases identical to TRBD1. With 2 bases clipped from V and 4 bases from J, the junction kept 7 bases outside the gene matches. The germline gives CDR1 SGHTA, CDR2 FQGNSA. The CDR3 contains 16 residues.

The rearrangement uses TRBV6-5 and TRBJ1-5; tentatively, D is TRBD1 (6 bases). Per germline, CDR1 MNHEY and CDR2 SVGAGI. Trimming cost V 6 bases and J 3 bases, with 12 bases left between them. CDR3 length: 14 amino acids. The CDR3, as DNA: TGTGCCAGCAGCGCGACAGGACCCAATCAGCCCCAGCATTTT. Amino acid sequence: CASSATGPNQPQHF.

This clone appeared once. The rearrangement joins TRBV4-2 to TRBJ2-3; D not certain. Trimming removed 0 bases from V and 4 bases from J, with 5 bases in between. CDR1 is LGHNA, CDR2 YNFKEQ, per germline. The CDR3 loop spans 13 amino acids. The CDR3 here is CASSQDTSDTQYF. The DNA for the CDR3 is TGTGCCAGCAGCCAAGATACATCAGATACGCAGTATTTT.

This clone was recorded a few times. This rearrangement joins TRBV19 to TRBJ2-3; 11 positions agree with TRBD2. Germline CDR1 and CDR2: LNHDA and SQIVND (reference sequence). The CDR3 is 15 residues long. Losses at the gene ends were 4 bases for V and 5 bases for J; bases not matched to a gene: 5. The CDR3 loop is CASSNSGRARDTQYF. The CDR3 DNA is TGTGCCAGTAGTAATAGCGGGAGGGCTAGAGATACGCAGTATTTT.

This chain joins TRBV28 and TRBJ1-6; D is perhaps TRBD1 (5 bases). CDR1 and CDR2 (germline): MDHEN, SYDVKM. This CDR3 is built from 15 residues. The V end lost 2 bases, the J end lost 5 bases, and 10 bases lay between the germline ends. CDR3: CASSLRGGNNSPLHF. CDR3 bases: TGTGCCAGCAGTTTACGGGGGGGAAATAATTCACCCCTCCACTTT.

The rearrangement links TRBV4-1 to TRBJ1-4, with 7 positions matching TRBD1. J lost 7 bases, V lost 1 base, and 6 bases had no gene match. The V gene's germline CDR1 is MGHRA and CDR2 YSYEKL. The CDR3 sequence is 15 residues long. In nucleotides, the CDR3 is TGCGCCAGCAGCCAAGTACAGGGGTCGGGTGAAAAACTGTTTTTT. This codes for CASSQVQGSGEKLFF.

The V and J genes are TRBV5-5 and TRBJ2-1; D not resolved. The CDR3 length is 14 residues. Germline V gene data show CDR1 as SGHKS and CDR2 as YYEKEE (reference sequence). Trimming cost V 2 bases and J 5 bases, with 11 bases left between them. The CDR3 loop is CASSFIGSHNEQFF. CDR3 nucleotides: TGTGCCAGCAGCTTCATCGGGTCTCACAATGAGCAGTTCTTC.